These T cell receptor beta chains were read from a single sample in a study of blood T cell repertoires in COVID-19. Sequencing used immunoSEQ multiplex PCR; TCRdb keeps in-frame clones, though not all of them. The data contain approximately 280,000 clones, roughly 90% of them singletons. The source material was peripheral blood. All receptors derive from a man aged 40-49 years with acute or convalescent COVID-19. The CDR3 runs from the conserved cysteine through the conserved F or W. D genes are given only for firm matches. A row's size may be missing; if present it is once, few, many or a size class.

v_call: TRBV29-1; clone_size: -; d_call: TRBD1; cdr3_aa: CSAQGGGQGGSLGAFF
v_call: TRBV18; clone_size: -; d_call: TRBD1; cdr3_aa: CASSPPNTGENTEAFF
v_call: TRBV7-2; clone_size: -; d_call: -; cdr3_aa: CASSPSQGAYEQYF
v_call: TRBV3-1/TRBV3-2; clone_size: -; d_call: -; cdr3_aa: CARAAPQETQYF
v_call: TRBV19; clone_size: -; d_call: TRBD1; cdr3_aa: CASSRTGILEKLFF
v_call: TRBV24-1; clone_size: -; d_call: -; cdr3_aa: CATSGGTFGYNEQFF
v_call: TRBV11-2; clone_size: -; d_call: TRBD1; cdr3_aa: CASSLDRDHGYTF
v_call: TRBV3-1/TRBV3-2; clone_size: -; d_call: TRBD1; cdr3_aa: CASSPRRGQANYGYTF
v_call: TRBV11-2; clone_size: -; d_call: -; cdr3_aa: CASSLDKDTQYF
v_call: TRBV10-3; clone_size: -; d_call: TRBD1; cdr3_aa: CAISDSGQGASEAFF
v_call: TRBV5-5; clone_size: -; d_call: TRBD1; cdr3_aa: CASSFWDRENQPQHF
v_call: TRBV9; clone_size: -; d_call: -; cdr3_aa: CASSVDLESTGELFF
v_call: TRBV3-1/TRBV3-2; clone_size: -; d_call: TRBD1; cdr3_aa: CASSQYRGANEKLFF
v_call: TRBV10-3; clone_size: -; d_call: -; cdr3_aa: CAISSGGVHQPQHF
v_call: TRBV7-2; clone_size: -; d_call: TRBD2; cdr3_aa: CASSLRRLAGAHNEQFF
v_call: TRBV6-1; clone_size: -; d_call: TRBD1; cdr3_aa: CASSEEGQGYEKLFF
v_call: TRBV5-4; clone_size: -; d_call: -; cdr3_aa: CASNSLGNSLNTEAFF
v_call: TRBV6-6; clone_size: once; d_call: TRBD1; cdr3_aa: CASRLLIRDRGRAFF
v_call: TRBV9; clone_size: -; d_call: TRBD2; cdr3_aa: CASSYVEAGGHEQFF
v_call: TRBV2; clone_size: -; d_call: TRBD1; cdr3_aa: CASSLTGGNSPLHF
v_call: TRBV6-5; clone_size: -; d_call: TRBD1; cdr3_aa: CASRQTGAYSYGYTF
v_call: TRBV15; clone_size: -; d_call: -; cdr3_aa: CATAQANYGYTF
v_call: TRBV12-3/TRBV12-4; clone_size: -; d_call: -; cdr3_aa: CASSPVRAGELFF
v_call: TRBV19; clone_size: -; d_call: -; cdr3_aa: CASSMAAVWDTQYF
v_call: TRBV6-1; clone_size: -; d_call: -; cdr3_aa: CASSEGGGTENIQYF
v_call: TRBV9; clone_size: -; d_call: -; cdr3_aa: CASSPYLGGATMNTEAFF
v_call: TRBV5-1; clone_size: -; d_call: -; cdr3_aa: CASSLGQLATNEKLFF
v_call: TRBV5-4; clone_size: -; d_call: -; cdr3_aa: CASSQRGGEYGYTF
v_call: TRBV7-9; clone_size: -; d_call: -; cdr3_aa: CASSFFWQEGTDTQYF
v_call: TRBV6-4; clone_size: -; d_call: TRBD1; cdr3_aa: CASSSGGITEAFF
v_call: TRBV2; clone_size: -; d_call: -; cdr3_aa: CASSEAKRGDTEAFF
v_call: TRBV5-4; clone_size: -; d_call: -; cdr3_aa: CASSFDRNEQYF
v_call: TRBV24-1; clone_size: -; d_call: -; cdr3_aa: CATSDFAGGTYNEQFF
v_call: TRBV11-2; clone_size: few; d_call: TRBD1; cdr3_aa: CASSFSGTGASNYGYTF
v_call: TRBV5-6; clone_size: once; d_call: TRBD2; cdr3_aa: CASSLVMSGEPNTGELFF